This T cell receptor (beta chain) was obtained from a study of blood T cell repertoires in COVID-19. Study context: Sites in the United States, Italy and Spain provided acute and convalescent COVID-19 samples.

Per the germline V gene, CDR1 is SEHNR and CDR2 is FQNEAQ (reference sequence). Trimming pared 3 bases from V and 4 bases from J, leaving 10 bases between. This CDR3 region has 14 residues. The assay was immunoSEQ multiplex PCR, and TCRdb's table has in-frame clones only and misses some. This table holds approximately 250,000 clones, under 95% found once. This clone was counted a few times. The source material was PBMCs or T cells enriched from blood (not recorded which). The rearrangement joins TRBV7-9 to TRBJ1-5, with D unclear. The receptor's source is a man in his forties who had been exposed to COVID-19. DNA for the CDR3: TGTGCCAGCAGCTTCGCACAGCAAAATCAGCCCCAGCATTTT. Protein sequence: CASSFAQQNQPQHF.